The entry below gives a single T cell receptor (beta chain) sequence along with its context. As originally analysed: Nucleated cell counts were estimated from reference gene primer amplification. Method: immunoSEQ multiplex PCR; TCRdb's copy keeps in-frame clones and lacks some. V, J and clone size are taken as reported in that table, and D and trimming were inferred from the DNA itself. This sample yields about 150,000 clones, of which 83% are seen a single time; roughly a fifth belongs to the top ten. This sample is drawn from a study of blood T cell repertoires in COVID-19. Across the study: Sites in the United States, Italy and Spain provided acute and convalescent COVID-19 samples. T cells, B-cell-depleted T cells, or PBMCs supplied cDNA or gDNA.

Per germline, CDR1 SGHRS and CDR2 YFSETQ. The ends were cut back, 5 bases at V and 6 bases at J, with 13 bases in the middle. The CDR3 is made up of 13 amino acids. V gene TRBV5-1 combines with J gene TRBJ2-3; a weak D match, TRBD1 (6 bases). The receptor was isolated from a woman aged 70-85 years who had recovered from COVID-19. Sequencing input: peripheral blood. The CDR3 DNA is TGCGCCAGCAGGGTAGGGGGTGACGATACGCAGTATTTT. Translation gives CASRVGGDDTQYF.